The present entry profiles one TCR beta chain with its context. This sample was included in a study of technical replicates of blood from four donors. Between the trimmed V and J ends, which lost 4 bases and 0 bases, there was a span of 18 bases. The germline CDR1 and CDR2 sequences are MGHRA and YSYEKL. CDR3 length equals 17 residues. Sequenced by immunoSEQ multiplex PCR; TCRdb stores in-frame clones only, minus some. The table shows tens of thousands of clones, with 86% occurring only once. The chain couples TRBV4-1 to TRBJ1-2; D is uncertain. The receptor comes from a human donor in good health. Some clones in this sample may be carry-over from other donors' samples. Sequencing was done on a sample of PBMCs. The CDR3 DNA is TGCGCCAGCAGCCCGGTTCCTACCCGAGGAGCTAACTATGGCTACACCTTC. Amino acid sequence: CASSPVPTRGANYGYTF.